The T cell receptor (beta chain) under discussion was sequenced for a study of T-cell memory formation after mild COVID-19. TCRdb passed the 5' RACE reads through MiXCR, listing each CDR3 protein once. The data hold more than 400,000 distinct CDR3 sequences, with about 18% observed a single time. This clonotype was found many times. The CDR3 spans 15 residues. Germline CDR1 is DFQATT and CDR2 is SNEGSKA (reference sequence). Trimming took 6 bases from V and 7 from J; bases not matched to a gene: 13. V usage is TRBV20-1 and J usage is TRBJ1-5, with 9 bases aligning to TRBD1. The clonotype comes from an adult woman who had mild COVID-19 (a few samples of this study predate the infection). Cell type and time point are not known. Sample: PBMCs or a T cell subset sorted from them (not recorded which). The CDR3 region is CSALEGGTGNQPQHF. The CDR3 DNA is TGCAGTGCACTAGAGGGGGGGACAGGGAACCAGCCCCAGCATTTT.